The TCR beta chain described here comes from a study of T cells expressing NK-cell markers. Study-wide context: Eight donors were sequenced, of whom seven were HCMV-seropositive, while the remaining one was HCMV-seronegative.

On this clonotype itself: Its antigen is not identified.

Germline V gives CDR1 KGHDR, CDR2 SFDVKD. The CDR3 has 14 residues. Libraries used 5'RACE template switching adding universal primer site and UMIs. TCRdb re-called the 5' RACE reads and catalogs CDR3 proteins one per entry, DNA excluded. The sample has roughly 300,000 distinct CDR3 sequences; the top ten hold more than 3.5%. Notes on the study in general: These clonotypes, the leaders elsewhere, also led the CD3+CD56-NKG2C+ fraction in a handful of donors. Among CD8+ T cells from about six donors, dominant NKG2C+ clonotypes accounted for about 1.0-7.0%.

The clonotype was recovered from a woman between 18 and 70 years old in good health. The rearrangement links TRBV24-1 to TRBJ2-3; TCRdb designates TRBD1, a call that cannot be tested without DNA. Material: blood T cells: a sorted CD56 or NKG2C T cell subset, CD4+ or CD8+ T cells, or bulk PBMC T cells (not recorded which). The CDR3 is CATSETGGSDTQYF.